These 20 T cell receptor beta chains share one sample of origin, sequenced in a study of T cell responses to AZD1222 COVID-19 vaccine. Here immunoSEQ multiplex PCR was the method, and the copy in TCRdb shows in-frame clones only, minus some. The sample includes 100,000 to 110,000 clones, more than 75% of them seen just once. The sample was peripheral blood, taken on day 0 of MenACWY control vaccination. Receptor source: an adult in good health.

V usage is TRBV29-1 and J usage is TRBJ1-5, with TRBD1 matching over 7 bases. CDR3 length: 13 amino acids. Germline trimming cut 8 bases from V and 7 bases from J; bases unmatched to any gene: 11. Germline loops: CDR1 SQVTM, CDR2 ANQGSEA. In nucleotides, the CDR3 is TGCAGCTTCGTCAAGGGGGCTGGCCAGCCCCAGCATTTT. This translates into CSFVKGAGQPQHF.

The genes are TRBV30 and TRBJ1-1; D is uncertain. The CDR3 loop spans 13 amino acids. Germline CDR1 GTSNPN, CDR2 SVGIG (reference sequence). V was pared by 0 bases and J by 5 bases, with 10 bases between. The DNA for the CDR3 is TGTGCCTGGAGTGTATCAGAAGGTACTGAAGCTTTCTTT. It codes for CAWSVSEGTEAFF.

This clone was seen a single time. This chain connects TRBV27 to TRBJ2-1; 9 bases are shared with TRBD1. The length of the CDR3 is 15 residues. Per germline, CDR1 MNHEY and CDR2 SMNVEV (reference sequence). Trimming at V came to 4 bases and at J to 7 bases, leaving 8 bases not matched to a gene. CDR3 in amino acids: CASSSPGTGSNEQFF. CDR3 nucleotides: TGTGCCAGCAGTTCTCCCGGGACAGGGTCGAATGAGCAGTTCTTC.

The CDR3 coding sequence is TGTGCCAGCACTACCCGGGGTGGCAGGGCGAACACTGAAGCTTTCTTT. Amino acids: CASTTRGGRANTEAFF. The chain employs TRBV7-9 and TRBJ1-1, with TRBD1 as a possible D gene (5 bases). V lost 7 bases, J lost 1 base, and 19 bases lay in between. CDR1 is SEHNR, CDR2 FQNEAQ, per germline (reference sequence). CDR3 size: 16 residues.

V gene TRBV10-1 combines with J gene TRBJ1-2, with D possibly being TRBD1 (5 bases). The CDR3 spans 14 residues. V lost 9 bases and J lost 4, with 18 bases in between. Germline lookup yields CDR1 WNHNN and CDR2 SYGVQD (reference sequence). The CDR3 coding sequence is TGCGCCAGGGGGGGGGACCACATATTCTATGGCTACACCTTC. Translation: CARGGDHIFYGYTF.

The CDR3 DNA is TGTGCCAGCAGTCGCCTCGATCTACCTAGGGACTATGGCTACACCTTC. Its translation: CASSRLDLPRDYGYTF. The chain links TRBV6-2 or TRBV6-3 to TRBJ1-2, with no clear D. Trimming took off 5 bases at V and 3 bases at J, with 19 bases between the two ends. The V gene's germline CDR1 is MNHEY and CDR2 SVGEGT. This CDR3 is 16 amino acids long.

This chain connects TRBV11-2 to TRBJ2-7; 8 bases agree with TRBD1. In germline, CDR1 is SGHAT, CDR2 FQNNGV. V lost 3 bases and J lost 5; bases outside the gene matches: 9. The CDR3 spans 15 residues. The CDR3: CASSLGGQGFDEQYF. The CDR3 DNA reads as TGTGCCAGCAGCTTGGGCGGACAGGGTTTCGACGAGCAGTACTTC.

The CDR3 DNA follows: TGTGCCAGCGGTAGCGTCCCGTCAAACACCGGGGAGCTGTTTTTT. This gives the protein CASGSVPSNTGELFF. This sequence joins TRBV2 and TRBJ2-2; TRBD2 might be the D (5 bases). The CDR3 extends over 15 amino acids. Germline V gene data show CDR1 as SNHLY and CDR2 as FYNNEI. The germline V and J ends were trimmed by 8 bases and 2 bases, with 15 bases remaining between them.

This rearrangement joins TRBV6-5 to TRBJ1-1; the D gene is possibly TRBD1 (5 bases). The CDR3 loop spans 13 amino acids. Germline V gives CDR1 MNHEY, CDR2 SVGAGI. Trimming took 5 bases from V and 2 from J, leaving 9 bases between them. The CDR3: CASSRTRNTEAFF. As DNA, the CDR3 is TGTGCCAGCAGTCGGACACGAAACACTGAAGCTTTCTTT.

This clone was observed a single time. CDR3 amino acids: CASSFPGQPQHF. In DNA, the CDR3 is TGTGCCAGCAGCTTCCCGGGTCAGCCCCAGCATTTT. The J gene is TRBJ1-5, the V gene TRBV7-2; no firm D call. The CDR3 is 12 amino acids. V was pared by 3 bases and J by 6 bases, with 6 bases between. CDR1 is SGHTA and CDR2 is FQGNSA in the germline V gene.

The V gene is TRBV5-4, the J gene TRBJ1-6; D not certain. The CDR3 consists of 13 residues. With 3 bases removed from V and 2 bases from J, the gap between germline ends came to 3 bases. CDR1 and CDR2 (germline): SGHNT, YYREEE (reference sequence). CDR3 protein: CASSSAYNSPLHF. The DNA of the CDR3 is TGTGCCAGCAGCTCGGCCTATAATTCACCCCTCCACTTT.

This chain uses TRBV7-9 with TRBJ1-2; weak D call: TRBD1 (6 bases). This CDR3 is built from 15 residues. The ends were cut back, 1 base at V and 4 bases at J, with 13 bases in the middle. Germline loops: CDR1 SEHNR, CDR2 FQNEAQ (reference sequence). The CDR3 DNA sequence: TGTGCCAGCAGCTTAGGAACAGGGTTGGGCTATGGCTACACCTTC. It encodes CASSLGTGLGYGYTF.

This chain uses TRBV30 with TRBJ1-1; weak D call: TRBD1 (6 bases). In germline, CDR1 is GTSNPN, CDR2 SVGIG (reference sequence). V lost 8 bases and J lost 5, with 12 bases in between. The CDR3 is made up of 11 amino acids. The CDR3, as DNA: TGTGCCGGGGGCGGGGAAACTGAAGCTTTCTTT. This encodes CAGGGETEAFF.

This clone was detected only a few times. This CDR3 is CASSSLGSPLHF. The CDR3 DNA is TGTGCCAGCAGTTCCCTTGGGTCACCCCTCCACTTT. This chain connects TRBV12-3 or TRBV12-4 to TRBJ1-6; D ambiguous. The ends were cut back, 4 bases at V and 10 bases at J, with 8 bases in the middle. The CDR3 is 12 residues long.

The chain links TRBV5-5 to TRBJ2-2; weak D call: TRBD2 (5 bases). The CDR3 covers 16 residues. In germline, CDR1 is SGHKS, CDR2 YYEKEE (reference sequence). V was trimmed by 3 bases and J by 4 bases, leaving 16 bases between them. The CDR3 bases are TGTGCCAGCAGCTCTGGCCTGACTACCACCACCGGGGAGCTGTTTTTT. It translates to CASSSGLTTTTGELFF.

The chain carries TRBV2 and TRBJ1-2, with TRBD1 as a possible D gene (6 bases). The germline V gene has CDR1 SNHLY and CDR2 FYNNEI. V gave up 6 bases and J gave up 4 bases, with 12 bases separating them. The CDR3 contains 13 residues. CDR3 DNA: TGTGCCAGCAGGGACACAGGGTTCTATGGCTACACCTTC. The encoded protein is CASRDTGFYGYTF.

The chain combines TRBV6-2 or TRBV6-3 with TRBJ2-7; 8 positions agree with TRBD1. Germline V gene data show CDR1 as MNHEY and CDR2 as SVGEGT. The CDR3 totals 16 residues. Trimming at V came to 4 bases and at J to 7 bases, leaving 15 bases not matched to a gene. This chain's CDR3 is CASSSLRGQALAEQYF. The DNA for the CDR3 is TGTGCCAGCAGTTCCCTAAGGGGACAGGCCCTGGCGGAGCAGTACTTC.

This chain links TRBV4-1 with TRBJ1-3; no definite D call. The CDR3 totals 16 residues. The V gene's germline CDR1 is MGHRA and CDR2 YSYEKL. Trimming pared 1 base from V and 1 base from J, leaving 11 bases between. The CDR3 spells CASSQGVGRSGNTIYF. CDR3 nucleotide sequence: TGCGCCAGCAGCCAAGGGGTCGGAAGGTCTGGAAACACCATATATTTT.

The V and J genes are TRBV4-3 and TRBJ2-1, with 9 nucleotides matching TRBD2. The V and J ends lost 1 base and 7 bases, in that order; junction bases with no gene match: 5. Looked up from germline, CDR1 is LGHNA and CDR2 is YSLEER. CDR3 size: 15 residues. CDR3 in DNA: TGCGCCAGCAGCCAAGTGGGCGGGGGGGCAAATGAGCAGTTCTTC. It encodes CASSQVGGGANEQFF.

The V and J genes are TRBV18 and TRBJ1-1; 8 nucleotides align to TRBD1. Per germline, CDR1 KGHSH and CDR2 LQKENI. This CDR3 comprises 16 residues. Trimming removed 6 bases from V and 1 base from J; junction bases left unmatched: 10. CDR3 sequence (DNA): TGTGCCAGCTCCATCGGCCAGGGGGCAACGAACACTGAAGCTTTCTTT. It codes for CASSIGQGATNTEAFF.